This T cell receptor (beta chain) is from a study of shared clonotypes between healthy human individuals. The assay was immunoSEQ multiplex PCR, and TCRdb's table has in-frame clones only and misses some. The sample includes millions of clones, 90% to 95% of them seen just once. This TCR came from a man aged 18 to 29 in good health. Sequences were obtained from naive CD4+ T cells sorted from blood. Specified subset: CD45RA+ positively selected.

The CDR3 nucleotides are TGCGCCAGCAGGAAATCAGCGGGAACCGGCACAGATACGCAGTATTTT. This codes for CASRKSAGTGTDTQYF. This rearrangement joins TRBV4-3 to TRBJ2-3, with 7 positions matching TRBD2. This CDR3 is built from 16 residues. Germline CDR1 LGHNA, CDR2 YSLEER. V gave up 6 bases and J gave up 1 base; unmatched junction bases: 10.